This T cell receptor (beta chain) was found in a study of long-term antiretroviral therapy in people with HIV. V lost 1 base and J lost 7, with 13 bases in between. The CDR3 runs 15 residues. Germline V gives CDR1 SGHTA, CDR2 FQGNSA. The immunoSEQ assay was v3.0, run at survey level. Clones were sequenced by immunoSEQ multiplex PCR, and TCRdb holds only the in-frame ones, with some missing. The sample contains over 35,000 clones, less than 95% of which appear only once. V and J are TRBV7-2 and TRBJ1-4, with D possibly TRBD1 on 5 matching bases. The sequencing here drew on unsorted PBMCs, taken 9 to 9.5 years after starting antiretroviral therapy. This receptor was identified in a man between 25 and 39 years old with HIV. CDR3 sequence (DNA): TGTGCCAGCAGCTTAGGGCTGGGGACTTTTGAAAAACTGTTTTTT. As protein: CASSLGLGTFEKLFF.